Included here is one T cell receptor (beta chain) sequence, with context. What this receptor recognizes is not known. Within one base of it there is no much larger clone, and no base qualities were kept. The protocol used for the library was the immunoSEQ multiplex PCR assay. The source is immuneACCESS, and TCRdb retained only in-frame sequences with V and J called. Part of the clones is not carried over; for the studies checked, unresolved V genes explain less than half of this, and the remainder is unexplained. This sample is represented by more than 65,000 clones; 80% to 95% of them were singletons. The top ten hold about 2.5% of the sample. V lost 5 bases and J lost 1 base, and the count of bases not matched to a germline gene is 7. Measured from the cysteine to the phenylalanine, the CDR3 is 15 residues long. The sequence is cut down to CDR3 DNA, 45 bases in frame from base 1. Reading the germline V gene gives CDR1 MDHEN and CDR2 SYDVKM.

These data belong to a study of T cell changes during pregnancy in multiple sclerosis (dated by TCRdb to about 2019). In terms of the full investigation: Changes in the T cell repertoire over the course of pregnancy were examined in this study in women with multiple sclerosis.

This TCR came from a female donor with multiple sclerosis, enrolled in a pregnancy study. The chain is encoded by TRBV28 joined to TRBJ2-5; TRBD1 lines up with 7 middle nucleotides. Specimen: peripheral blood, collected in the first trimester of pregnancy. CDR3 protein: CASSPTGTAQETQYF. The nucleotides read TGTGCCAGCAGTCCCACGGGGACAGCCCAAGAGACCCAGTACTTC.